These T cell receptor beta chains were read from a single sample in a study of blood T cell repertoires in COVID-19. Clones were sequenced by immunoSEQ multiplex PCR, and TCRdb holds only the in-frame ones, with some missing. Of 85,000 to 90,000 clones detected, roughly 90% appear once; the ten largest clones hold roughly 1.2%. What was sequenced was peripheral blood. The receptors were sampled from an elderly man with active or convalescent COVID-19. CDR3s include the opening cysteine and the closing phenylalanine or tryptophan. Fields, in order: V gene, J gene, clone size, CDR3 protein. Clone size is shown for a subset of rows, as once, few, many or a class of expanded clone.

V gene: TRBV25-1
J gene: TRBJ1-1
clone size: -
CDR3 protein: CASSGQADTEAFF

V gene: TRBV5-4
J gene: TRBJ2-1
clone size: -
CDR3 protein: CASSPGLAGLSSYNEQFF

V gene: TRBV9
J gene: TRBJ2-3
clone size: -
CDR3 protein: CASSVSSGASTDTQYF

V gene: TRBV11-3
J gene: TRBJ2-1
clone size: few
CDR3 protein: CASSSGTEAYNEQFF

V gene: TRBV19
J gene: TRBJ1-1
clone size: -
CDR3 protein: CASSRDRKNTEAFF

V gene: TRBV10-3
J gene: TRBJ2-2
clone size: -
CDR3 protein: CAISETGFSGELFF

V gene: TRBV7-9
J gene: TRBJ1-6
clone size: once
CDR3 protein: CASSLGPGDNSPLHF

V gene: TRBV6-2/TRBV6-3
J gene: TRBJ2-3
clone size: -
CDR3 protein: CASSYSTSLAESTDTQYF

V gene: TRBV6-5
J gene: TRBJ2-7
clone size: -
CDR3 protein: CASSPTRGPNEQYF

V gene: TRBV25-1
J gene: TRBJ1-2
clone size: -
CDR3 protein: CASRRENYGYTF

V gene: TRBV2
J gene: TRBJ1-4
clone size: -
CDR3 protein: CASLRDTTNEKLFF

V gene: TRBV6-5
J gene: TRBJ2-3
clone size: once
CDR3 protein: CATQLALSTDTQYF

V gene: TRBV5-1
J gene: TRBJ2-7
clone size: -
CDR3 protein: CASSLSVQGPYEQYF

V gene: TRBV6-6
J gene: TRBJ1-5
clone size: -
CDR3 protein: CASTPGQGRVNQPQHF

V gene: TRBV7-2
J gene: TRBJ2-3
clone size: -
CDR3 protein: CASSLQATGSDTQYF

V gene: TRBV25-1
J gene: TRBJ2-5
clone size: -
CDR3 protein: CASSEEGDRQETQYF

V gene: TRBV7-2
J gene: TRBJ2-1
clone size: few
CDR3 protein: CASRAFNEQFF

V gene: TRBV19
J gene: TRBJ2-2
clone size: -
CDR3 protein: CASSLSGGAFGELFF

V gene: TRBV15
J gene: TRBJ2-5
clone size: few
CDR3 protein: CATSSRLRNQETQYF

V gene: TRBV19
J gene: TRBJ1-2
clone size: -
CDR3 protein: CASSIDHQGTGGYTF

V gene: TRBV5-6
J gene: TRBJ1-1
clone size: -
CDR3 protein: CASSGGTGNPFF

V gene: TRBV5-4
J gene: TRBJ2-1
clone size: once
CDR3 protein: CASSRGSYNEQFF

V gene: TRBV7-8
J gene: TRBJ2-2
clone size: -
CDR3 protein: CASSPRGGRAGELFF

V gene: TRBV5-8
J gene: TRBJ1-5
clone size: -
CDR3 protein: CASSIGQGWDQPQHF

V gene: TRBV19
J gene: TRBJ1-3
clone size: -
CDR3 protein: CASSIGQLNSGNTIYF

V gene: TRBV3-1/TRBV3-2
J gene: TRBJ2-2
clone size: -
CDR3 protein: CASSHRTGRGELFF

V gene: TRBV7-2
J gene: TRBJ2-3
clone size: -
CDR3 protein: CASSLLASSTDTQYF

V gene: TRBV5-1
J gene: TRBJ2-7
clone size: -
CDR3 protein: CASSLAPQGGSGGYEQYF

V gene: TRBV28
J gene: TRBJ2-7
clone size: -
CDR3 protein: CASSLYSAGGRYEQYF

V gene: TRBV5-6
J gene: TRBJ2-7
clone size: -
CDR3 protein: CASSPGGYEQYF

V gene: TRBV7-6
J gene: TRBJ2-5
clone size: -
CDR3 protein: CASSWRGRTGYQETQYF

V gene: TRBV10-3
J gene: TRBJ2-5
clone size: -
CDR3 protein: CAISDPRYQETQYF

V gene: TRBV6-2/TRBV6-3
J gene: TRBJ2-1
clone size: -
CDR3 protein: CASSYSLTGNYEQFF

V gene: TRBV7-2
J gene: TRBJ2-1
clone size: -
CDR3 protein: CASSLVLANNEQFF